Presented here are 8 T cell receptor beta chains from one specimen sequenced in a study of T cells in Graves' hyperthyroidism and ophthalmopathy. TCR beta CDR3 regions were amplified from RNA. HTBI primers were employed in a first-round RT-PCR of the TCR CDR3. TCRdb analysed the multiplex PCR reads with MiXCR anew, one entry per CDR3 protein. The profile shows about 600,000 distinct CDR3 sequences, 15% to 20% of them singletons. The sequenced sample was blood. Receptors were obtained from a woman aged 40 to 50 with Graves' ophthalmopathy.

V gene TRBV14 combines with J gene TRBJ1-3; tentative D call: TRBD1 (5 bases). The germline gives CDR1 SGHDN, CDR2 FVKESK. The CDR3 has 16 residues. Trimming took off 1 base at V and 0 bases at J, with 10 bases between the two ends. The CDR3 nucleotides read TGTGCCAGCAGCCAAGCATGGGGCCGCTCTGGAAACACCATATATTTT. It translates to CASSQAWGRSGNTIYF.

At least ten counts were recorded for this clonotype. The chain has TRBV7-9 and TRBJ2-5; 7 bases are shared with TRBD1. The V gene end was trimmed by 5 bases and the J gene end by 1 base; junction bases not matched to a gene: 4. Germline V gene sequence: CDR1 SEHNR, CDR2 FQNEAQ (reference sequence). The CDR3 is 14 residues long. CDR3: CASSTRQGQETQYF. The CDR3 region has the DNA TGTGCCAGCAGCACCAGACAGGGCCAAGAGACCCAGTACTTC. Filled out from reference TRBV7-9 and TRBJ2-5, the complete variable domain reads DTGVSQNPRHKITKRGQNVTFRCDPISEHNRLYWYRQTLGQGPEFLTYFQNEAQLEKSRLLSDRFSAERPKGSFSTLEIQRTEQGDSAMYLCASSTRQGQETQYFGPGTRLLVL.

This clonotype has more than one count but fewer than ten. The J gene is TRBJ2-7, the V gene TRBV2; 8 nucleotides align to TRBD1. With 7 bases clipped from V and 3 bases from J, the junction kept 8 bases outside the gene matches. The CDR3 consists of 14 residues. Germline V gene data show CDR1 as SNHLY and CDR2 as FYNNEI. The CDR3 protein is CASNDRGEVYEQYF. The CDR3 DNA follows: TGTGCCAGCAACGACAGGGGAGAGGTCTACGAGCAGTACTTC.

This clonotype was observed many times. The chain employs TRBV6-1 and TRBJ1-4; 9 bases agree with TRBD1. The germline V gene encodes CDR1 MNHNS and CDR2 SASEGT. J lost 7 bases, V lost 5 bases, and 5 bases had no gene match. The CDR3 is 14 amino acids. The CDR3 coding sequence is TGTGCCAGCAGTAAACAGGGGGCGCTTGAAAAACTGTTTTTT. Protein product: CASSKQGALEKLFF.

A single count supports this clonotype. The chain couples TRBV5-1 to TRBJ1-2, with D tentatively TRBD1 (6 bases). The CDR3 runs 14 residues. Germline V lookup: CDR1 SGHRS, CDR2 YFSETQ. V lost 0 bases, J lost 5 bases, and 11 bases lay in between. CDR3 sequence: CASSLDQGHYGYTF. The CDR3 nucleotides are TGCGCCAGCAGCTTGGATCAGGGGCATTATGGCTACACCTTC.

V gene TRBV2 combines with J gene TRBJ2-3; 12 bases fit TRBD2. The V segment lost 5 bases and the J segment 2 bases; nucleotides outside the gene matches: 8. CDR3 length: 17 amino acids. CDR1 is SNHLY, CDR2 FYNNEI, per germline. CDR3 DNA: TGTGCCAGCAGTTACTCTAGCGGGGGGGCCCTCACAGATACGCAGTATTTT. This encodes CASSYSSGGALTDTQYF.

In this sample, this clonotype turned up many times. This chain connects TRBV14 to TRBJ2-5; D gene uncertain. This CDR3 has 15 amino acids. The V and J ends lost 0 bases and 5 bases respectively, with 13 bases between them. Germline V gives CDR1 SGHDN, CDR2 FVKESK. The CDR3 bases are TGTGCCAGCAGCCAAGATTCCTACATAATCGAGACCCAGTACTTC. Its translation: CASSQDSYIIETQYF. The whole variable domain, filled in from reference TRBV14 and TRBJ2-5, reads EAGVTQFPSHSVIEKGQTVTLRCDPISGHDNLYWYRRVMGKEIKFLLHFVKESKQDESGMPNNRFLAERTGGTYSTLKVQPAELEDSGVYFCASSQDSYIIETQYFGPGTRLLVL.

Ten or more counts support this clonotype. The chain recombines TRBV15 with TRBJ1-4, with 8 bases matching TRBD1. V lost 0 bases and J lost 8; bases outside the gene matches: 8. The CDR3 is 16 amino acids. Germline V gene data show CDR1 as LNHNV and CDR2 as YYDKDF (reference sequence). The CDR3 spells CATSRDPDRVGEKLFF. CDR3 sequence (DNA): TGTGCCACCAGCAGAGATCCGGACAGGGTTGGGGAAAAACTGTTTTTT.